This T cell receptor (beta chain) was sequenced in a study of shared clonotypes between healthy human individuals. Study-level points and caveats: Estimated richness values were generally larger in naive subsets than in memory subsets.

Worth noting for this clone: The antigen remains undetermined.

Sequencing used immunoSEQ multiplex PCR; TCRdb keeps in-frame clones, though not all of them. The data show a few million clones, around 94% seen once. V gave up 6 bases and J gave up 4 bases, with 11 bases separating them. CDR3 length: 13 amino acids. Germline lookup yields CDR1 MNHNY and CDR2 SVGAGI (reference sequence). The source of this sequence is a man aged 18 to 29 in good health. What was sequenced was naive CD4+ T cells sorted from blood. The subset denotes: CD45RA+ positively selected. V usage is TRBV6-6 and J usage is TRBJ2-3; tentatively, D is TRBD2 (5 bases). The CDR3 DNA reads TGTGCCAGCAGAGGGCCTAGCCCAGATACGCAGTATTTT. It translates to CASRGPSPDTQYF.